A single sample gave rise to the 22 T cell receptor beta chains below, sequenced in a study of T-cell reconstitution after alpha-beta-depleted transplantation in children. TCRbeta library preparation incorporated unique molecular identifiers. MiXCR, run by TCRdb on the PCR reads, gives a single entry per CDR3 protein. The sample gives about a million distinct CDR3 sequences, around 30% of which show up once; roughly 31% is in the top ten. The starting material was PBMCs, mostly from graft donor cells, obtained 360 days after TCRalphabeta/CD19-depleted stem cell transplant. The receptors derive from a boy younger than two who had a stem cell transplant for SCID, so the T cells may come from the graft donor.

The chain carries TRBV6-4 and TRBJ2-1; D uncertain. Germline V lookup: CDR1 MRHNA, CDR2 SNTAGT. The CDR3 sequence is 15 residues long. Trimming cost V 6 bases and J 0 bases, with 12 bases left between them. DNA of the CDR3: TGTGCCAGCAGCAAAACAGAGAACTCCTACAATGAGCAGTTCTTC. Residues: CASSKTENSYNEQFF.

The chain has TRBV24-1 and TRBJ2-1; 11 nucleotides match TRBD1. The junction had 11 bases not matched to a gene; V was cut back by 10 bases and J by 10 bases. The germline CDR1 and CDR2 sequences are KGHDR and SFDVKD. There are 14 residues in the CDR3. The CDR3 sequence is CATADRGRGWEQFF. The CDR3 nucleotides read TGTGCCACTGCGGACAGGGGGCGAGGATGGGAGCAGTTCTTC.

This clonotype was detected once. The V and J genes are TRBV4-1 and TRBJ2-5; D ambiguous. From germline, CDR1 is MGHRA and CDR2 YSYEKL. The CDR3 is 14 residues long. The V end lost 1 base, the J end lost 0 bases, and 6 bases lay between the germline ends. CDR3 nucleotide sequence: TGCGCCAGCAGCCAAGCGTTCTACCAAGAGACCCAGTACTTC. Its translation: CASSQAFYQETQYF.

The chain uses TRBV12-3 or TRBV12-4 and TRBJ2-1; no clear D gene. V was trimmed by 6 bases and J by 4 bases, leaving 22 bases between them. This CDR3 comprises 17 residues. The CDR3, as DNA: TGTGCCAGCAGCCCGATAGGACCCATGGGGAATTACAATGAGCAGTTCTTC. Residues: CASSPIGPMGNYNEQFF.

This chain links TRBV6-1 with TRBJ2-7; 10 bases match TRBD2. There are 14 residues in the CDR3. The junction had 4 bases not matched to a gene; V was cut back by 5 bases and J by 3 bases. Germline V gives CDR1 MNHNS, CDR2 SASEGT. The CDR3 coding sequence is TGTGCCAGCAGTCAACTAGCGGGGCTCTACGAGCAGTACTTC. This translates into CASSQLAGLYEQYF.

The chain links TRBV12-3 or TRBV12-4 to TRBJ1-6; no reliable D call. This CDR3 is built from 15 residues. Trimming stripped 5 bases from V and 6 bases from J, with 14 bases between. CDR3 in amino acids: CASSRGPQPNSPLHF. The DNA of the CDR3 is TGTGCCAGCAGTCGCGGGCCCCAACCTAATTCACCCCTCCACTTT.

CDR3 residues: CASSLGTGLRYTF. The CDR3 region has the DNA TGTGCCAGCAGCTTAGGGACAGGTCTTCGCTACACCTTC. The J gene is TRBJ1-2, the V gene TRBV7-9; 7 bases align to TRBD1. Trimming cost V 1 base and J 9 bases; bases outside gene matches: 5. The CDR3 is 13 residues long. CDR1 is SEHNR and CDR2 is FQNEAQ in the germline V gene (reference sequence).

The chain is built from TRBV20-1 and TRBJ2-5, with 11 bases lining up with TRBD2. Germline V CDR1 and CDR2: DFQATT, SNEGSKA (reference sequence). V shed 3 bases and J 4 bases; nucleotides not matched to a gene: 7. The CDR3 contains 15 residues. In nucleotides, the CDR3 is TGCAGTGCTAGGTTTAGCGGGGGGGCGCGAGAGACCCAGTACTTC. Encoded protein: CSARFSGGARETQYF.

This clonotype was seen once. V is TRBV7-8 and J is TRBJ2-3, with D possibly matching TRBD2 (5 bases). Germline V gives CDR1 SGHVS, CDR2 FQNEAQ. With 5 bases removed from V and 2 bases from J, the gap between germline ends came to 17 bases. The CDR3 is 16 residues long. Here the CDR3 reads CASSPPPGITTDTQYF. The CDR3 DNA sequence: TGTGCCAGCAGCCCCCCCCCGGGAATAACCACAGATACGCAGTATTTT. Full variable domain (outside the CDR3, taken from reference TRBV7-8 and TRBJ2-3): GAGVSQSPRYKVAKRGQDVALRCDPISGHVSLFWYQQALGQGPEFLTYFQNEAQLDKSGLPSDRFFAERPEGSVSTLKIQRTQQEDSAVYLCASSPPPGITTDTQYFGPGTRLTVL.

CDR3 coding DNA: TGTGCCAGCAGTCTTGACAGGGTAGTTGGTGAGCAGTTCTTC. It translates to CASSLDRVVGEQFF. V gene TRBV6-2 or TRBV6-3 combines with J gene TRBJ2-1; 7 bases are shared with TRBD1. CDR1 and CDR2 (germline): MNHEY, SVGEGT. After removal of 5 bases from V and 9 bases from J, the junction contained 10 bases not matched to a gene. The CDR3 is 14 amino acids.

The chain uses TRBV6-2 or TRBV6-3 and TRBJ2-7; D uncertain. Trimming shortened V by 2 bases and J by 2 bases, and 10 bases separated the two germline ends. Germline V gene sequence: CDR1 MNHEY, CDR2 SVGEGT. This CDR3 is 14 amino acids long. The CDR3 is CASSYNTKAYEQYF. Here the CDR3 DNA reads TGTGCCAGCAGTTACAACACGAAGGCCTACGAGCAGTACTTC.

This chain connects TRBV27 to TRBJ2-1, with 11 bases fitting TRBD2. V gave up 3 bases and J gave up 7 bases; unmatched junction bases: 11. Germline-derived CDR1 and CDR2 are MNHEY and SMNVEV (reference sequence). CDR3 length: 17 amino acids. In DNA form, the CDR3 reads TGTGCCAGCAGTTTCCGTGTTAGCGGGGGGGTTTCTAATGAGCAGTTCTTC. It specifies CASSFRVSGGVSNEQFF.

This clonotype occurred a few times. The rearrangement joins TRBV3-1 to TRBJ1-4; the D gene is possibly TRBD1 (5 bases). Trimming stripped 3 bases from V and 10 bases from J, with 21 bases between. The CDR3 spans 16 residues. Germline V lookup: CDR1 LGHDT, CDR2 YNNKEL (reference sequence). For the CDR3, the DNA is TGTGCCAGCAGCCATTTGGCGGGGCAGGGTCTGCTAAAACTGTTTTTT. It specifies CASSHLAGQGLLKLFF.

The chain is built from TRBV11-2 and TRBJ2-3; perhaps TRBD2 as D (5 bases). The CDR3 contains 18 residues. Germline CDR1 reads SGHAT; CDR2 reads FQNNGV. V was clipped by 0 bases and J by 1 base, with 17 bases between them. The CDR3 is CASSLEPWTVRGTDTQYF. The CDR3 DNA sequence: TGTGCCAGCAGCTTAGAACCCTGGACTGTGCGGGGCACAGATACGCAGTATTTT.

The CDR3 loop reads CATSDPQGSDGELFF. CDR3 DNA: TGTGCCACCAGTGATCCACAGGGGAGCGACGGGGAGCTGTTTTTT. This chain links TRBV24-1 with TRBJ2-2; 7 positions agree with TRBD1. The CDR3 sequence is 15 residues long. J was trimmed by 7 bases and V by 3 bases; bases with no gene match: 7. The V gene's germline CDR1 is KGHDR and CDR2 SFDVKD.

This chain uses TRBV4-1 with TRBJ2-1; D possibly uses TRBD1 or TRBD2 (6 bases each). Germline V lookup: CDR1 MGHRA, CDR2 YSYEKL. The CDR3 is 16 amino acids. Between the trimmed V and J ends, which lost 1 base and 5 bases, there was a span of 15 bases. The CDR3 region has the DNA TGCGCCAGCAGCCAAGGTCCGGGGGCAAGCGACAATGAGCAGTTCTTC. Its translation is CASSQGPGASDNEQFF.

V and J are TRBV20-1 and TRBJ2-3, with D perhaps matching TRBD1 (5 bases). V lost 7 bases and J lost 0, with 14 bases in between. CDR1 is DFQATT and CDR2 is SNEGSKA in the germline V gene (reference sequence). This CDR3 has 14 amino acids. In DNA, the CDR3 is TGCAGTGTCCTGAGTAGGGGCAGCACAGATACGCAGTATTTT. It is translated as CSVLSRGSTDTQYF.

This clonotype was counted at least ten times. The CDR3 region has the DNA TGTGCCAGCTCACCACTTGGTCAGAATAGCAATCAGCCCCAGCATTTT. This gives the protein CASSPLGQNSNQPQHF. V usage is TRBV18 and J usage is TRBJ1-5; D gene ambiguous. V was shortened by 1 base and J by 0 bases, with 10 bases between the two germline ends. Germline V gives CDR1 KGHSH, CDR2 LQKENI. The CDR3 runs 16 residues.

The chain has TRBV5-1 and TRBJ2-3; D call uncertain. Per the germline V gene, CDR1 is SGHRS and CDR2 is YFSETQ. This CDR3 region has 15 residues. V gave up 0 bases and J gave up 2 bases, with 10 bases separating them. CDR3 residues: CASSLVGYPTDTQYF. The CDR3 nucleotides read TGCGCCAGCAGCTTGGTCGGGTACCCCACAGATACGCAGTATTTT.

The chain links TRBV2 to TRBJ2-3; D remains ambiguous. This CDR3 region has 16 residues. CDR1 SNHLY and CDR2 FYNNEI come from the germline V gene. Trimming took 7 bases from V and 2 from J, leaving 19 bases between them. As DNA, the CDR3 is TGTGCCAGCATCAAAATCTTAGGCGGCATCACAGATACGCAGTATTTT. Encoded protein: CASIKILGGITDTQYF.

CDR3 in DNA: TGTGCCAGCAACCTTCAGGGGCAAGGGGGCTACACCTTC. This gives the protein CASNLQGQGGYTF. The chain joins TRBV6-6 to TRBJ1-2, with a possible D match to TRBD1 (6 bases). The germline gives CDR1 MNHNY, CDR2 SVGAGI (reference sequence). This CDR3 has 13 amino acids. The ends were cut back, 7 bases at V and 8 bases at J, with 17 bases in the middle.

A few counts support this clonotype. The chain couples TRBV20-1 to TRBJ2-3; D call uncertain. Trimming removed 6 bases at V and 2 bases at J, with 6 bases between. The CDR3 covers 11 residues. Germline V gives CDR1 DFQATT, CDR2 SNEGSKA (reference sequence). CDR3 amino acids: CSADTTDTQYF. CDR3 DNA sequence: TGCAGTGCAGACACCACAGATACGCAGTATTTT.